The 27 T cell receptor beta chains reported below all come from one sample, sequenced in a study of beta chain features in type 1 diabetes. The study reverse transcribed the entire isolated RNA, so it sequenced expressed TCRB transcripts. TCRdb's copy holds only in-frame clones and misses some; the assay was immunoSEQ multiplex PCR. The sample comprises some 150,000 clones, approximately 9.8% of which are singletons, and approximately 0.69% rests with the top ten. Sample: central memory CD4+ T cells from blood. The receptors originated from a woman between 40 and 50 years old in good health.

The rearrangement uses TRBV6-6 and TRBJ2-2, with 8 bases lining up with TRBD1. Germline V lookup: CDR1 MNHNY, CDR2 SVGAGI (reference sequence). Trimming cost V 11 bases and J 4 bases; bases outside gene matches: 9. This CDR3 contains 14 residues. The CDR3 DNA reads as TGTGCCGGCGCAGGGGGCCGTAGCACCGGGGAGCTGTTTTTT. Translating gives CAGAGGRSTGELFF.

The CDR3 region has the DNA TGTGCCAGCACAGAGGCCCCGGTTGGGGCAATACCTTTCTTT. This encodes CASTEAPVGAIPFF. This chain joins TRBV6-5 and TRBJ1-1; TRBD1 is a possible D gene (5 bases). The V end was cut by 7 bases, the J end by 12 bases, with 24 bases between. Germline CDR1 and CDR2: MNHEY and SVGAGI. The CDR3 has 14 amino acids.

The sample holds a few counts of this clone. V and J are TRBV6-5 and TRBJ2-2; 8 bases are shared with TRBD1. Germline V gives CDR1 MNHEY, CDR2 SVGAGI. With V trimmed by 0 bases and J by 4 bases, 4 bases remained unmatched. The CDR3 contains 16 residues. CDR3 sequence: CASSYSRTGFTGELFF. CDR3 sequence (DNA): TGTGCCAGCAGTTACTCCCGGACAGGGTTCACCGGGGAGCTGTTTTTT.

The chain carries TRBV27 and TRBJ2-7; perhaps TRBD2 as D (6 bases). CDR3 length: 16 amino acids. Trimming took off 4 bases at V and 3 bases at J, with 19 bases between the two ends. Germline V gene sequence: CDR1 MNHEY, CDR2 SMNVEV (reference sequence). CDR3 sequence: CASSSISGDVRYEQYF. CDR3 nucleotide sequence: TGTGCCAGCAGTTCGATATCGGGGGACGTCCGCTACGAGCAGTACTTC.

This clone was detected once. The chain recombines TRBV6-5 with TRBJ1-2, with 7 bases aligning to TRBD1. There are 13 residues in the CDR3. Trimming removed 6 bases from V and 5 bases from J; junction bases left unmatched: 6. The germline CDR1 and CDR2 sequences are MNHEY and SVGAGI. This CDR3 reads CASSYRGQYGYTF. For the CDR3, the DNA is TGTGCCAGCAGCTACCGGGGACAGTATGGCTACACCTTC.

This clone was observed a handful of times. The chain employs TRBV7-9 and TRBJ1-5, with D possibly being TRBD1 (5 bases). Germline V gene data show CDR1 as SEHNR and CDR2 as FQNEAQ (reference sequence). V lost 0 bases to trimming and J lost 2 bases, with 11 bases between them. The CDR3 runs to 16 residues. Here the CDR3 reads CASSLAGGEGNQPQHF. In DNA, the CDR3 is TGTGCCAGCAGCTTAGCGGGAGGGGAGGGCAATCAGCCCCAGCATTTT.

This clone was counted only a few times. This rearrangement joins TRBV5-1 to TRBJ2-5; D is possibly TRBD2 (5 bases). The CDR3 contains 15 residues. Germline values: CDR1 SGHRS, CDR2 YFSETQ. V was pared by 4 bases and J by 3 bases, with 16 bases between. DNA of the CDR3: TGCGCCAGCAGCGCCGGCGGCCGGGATGAAGAGACCCAGTACTTC. It encodes CASSAGGRDEETQYF.

V gene TRBV18 combines with J gene TRBJ2-1; 12 nucleotides match TRBD1. The CDR3 sequence is 15 residues long. V was pared by 3 bases and J by 8 bases, with 5 bases of the junction left unmatched. Germline V gives CDR1 KGHSH, CDR2 LQKENI. CDR3 sequence: CASSPMGQGADEQFF. In DNA, the CDR3 is TGTGCCAGCTCACCCATGGGACAGGGGGCGGATGAGCAGTTCTTC.

V usage is TRBV6-6 and J usage is TRBJ2-2; 8 nucleotides line up with TRBD2. V gave up 5 bases and J gave up 8 bases; unmatched junction bases: 13. The CDR3 contains 16 residues. The germline V gene has CDR1 MNHNY and CDR2 SVGAGI (reference sequence). The CDR3 protein is CASSPGGDSSEGELFF. In DNA form, the CDR3 reads TGTGCCAGCAGTCCGGGGGGGGACTCTAGCGAGGGGGAGCTGTTTTTT.

This clone was recorded a few times. This chain links TRBV7-2 with TRBJ2-1; TRBD2 matches 8 bases. The CDR3 is made up of 17 amino acids. The ends lost 5 bases at V and 6 bases at J; junction bases unmatched: 15. The germline gives CDR1 SGHTA, CDR2 FQGNSA. In DNA form, the CDR3 reads TGTGCCAGCAGCATGGATCCCCCGGGACTAGGCCGCAATGAGCAGTTCTTC. Translating it yields CASSMDPPGLGRNEQFF.

This clone appeared a few times. V gene TRBV6-6 combines with J gene TRBJ2-1, with a possible D match to TRBD2 (6 bases). This CDR3 comprises 16 residues. V gave up 1 base and J gave up 0 bases, with 10 bases separating them. Germline lookup yields CDR1 MNHNY and CDR2 SVGAGI (reference sequence). CDR3 DNA sequence: TGTGCCAGCAGTTACTGGGGGGATAGCTCCTACAATGAGCAGTTCTTC. Amino acid sequence: CASSYWGDSSYNEQFF.

This clone has only a few counts. The rearrangement joins TRBV5-5 to TRBJ2-7; 7 positions agree with TRBD1. Germline CDR1 is SGHKS and CDR2 is YYEKEE (reference sequence). Unmatched junction bases numbered 7, after V lost 4 bases and J lost 3 bases. The CDR3 sequence is 14 residues long. CDR3 DNA sequence: TGTGCCAGCAGCCCTCGACAGGGATTCTACGAGCAGTACTTC. It specifies CASSPRQGFYEQYF.

The rearrangement joins TRBV5-1 to TRBJ1-1; D is perhaps TRBD1 (5 bases). V dropped 0 bases and J dropped 0 bases, with 12 bases sitting between them. Germline CDR1 and CDR2: SGHRS and YFSETQ. This CDR3 is built from 16 residues. This chain's CDR3 is CASSLGPTGVNTEAFF. CDR3 coding DNA: TGCGCCAGCAGCTTGGGGCCCACAGGAGTGAACACTGAAGCTTTCTTT.

This clone was recorded a few times. The rearrangement joins TRBV9 to TRBJ2-7; 8 bases are a match to TRBD2. Germline loops: CDR1 SGDLS, CDR2 YYNGEE. Unmatched junction bases numbered 5, after V lost 0 bases and J lost 6 bases. The CDR3 has 14 residues. This CDR3 reads CASSVAGGPSEQYF. The CDR3 coding sequence is TGTGCCAGCAGCGTAGCGGGGGGGCCCTCCGAGCAGTACTTC.

This clone was counted once. The genes are TRBV7-2 and TRBJ2-5; no firm D call. Germline CDR1 reads SGHTA; CDR2 reads FQGNSA. The CDR3 has 13 residues. V was shortened by 6 bases and J by 5 bases, with 13 bases between the two germline ends. The CDR3 region has the DNA TGTGCCAGCAGTGCCGGCGCCGGGGAGACCCAGTACTTC. Its protein is CASSAGAGETQYF.

V gene TRBV5-4 combines with J gene TRBJ1-4, with D possibly being TRBD1 (5 bases). The CDR3 has 13 residues. The V gene's germline CDR1 is SGHNT and CDR2 YYREEE (reference sequence). V dropped 3 bases and J dropped 8 bases, with 11 bases sitting between them. DNA for the CDR3: TGTGCCAGCAGCTCAGGGCCGGGCGAAAAACTGTTTTTT. Translated: CASSSGPGEKLFF.

This clone appeared a few times. V is TRBV9 and J is TRBJ2-3, with 8 bases lining up with TRBD1. In germline, CDR1 is SGDLS, CDR2 YYNGEE. The J segment lost 3 bases and the V segment lost 3 bases, leaving 6 bases of the junction unmatched. The CDR3 covers 15 residues. The CDR3 here is CASSALGQVTDTQYF. CDR3 DNA: TGTGCCAGCAGCGCACTGGGACAGGTTACAGATACGCAGTATTTT.

This clone has a handful of counts. Other nucleotide sequences from this sample produce the same CDR3. V usage is TRBV6-5 and J usage is TRBJ2-7; 8 positions match TRBD2. The germline gives CDR1 MNHEY, CDR2 SVGAGI. There are 16 residues in the CDR3. With 0 bases clipped from V and 0 bases from J, the junction kept 4 bases outside the gene matches. The CDR3 loop is CASSYSGGGSSYEQYF. Here the CDR3 DNA reads TGTGCCAGCAGTTACTCGGGCGGGGGGAGCTCCTACGAGCAGTACTTC.

The rearrangement links TRBV15 to TRBJ1-3; D gene ambiguous. The CDR3 contains 14 residues. Trimming removed 6 bases from V and 0 bases from J, with 9 bases in between. Germline values: CDR1 LNHNV, CDR2 YYDKDF (reference sequence). DNA of the CDR3: TGTGCCACCAGTAGTATGAGCTCTGGAAACACCATATATTTT. Its protein is CATSSMSSGNTIYF.

The V gene is TRBV11-2, the J gene TRBJ1-2; TRBD1 might be the D (5 bases). Deletions cut 5 bases from V and 7 bases from J, with 17 bases between. Germline-derived CDR1 and CDR2 are SGHAT and FQNNGV. The CDR3 consists of 14 residues. CDR3 residues: CASSPRTGRGGYTF. CDR3 nucleotides: TGTGCCAGCAGCCCCCGGACTGGGAGGGGTGGCTACACCTTC.

This clone was detected only a few times. This chain uses TRBV9 with TRBJ2-1; a weak D match, TRBD2 (6 bases). V was clipped by 3 bases and J by 10 bases, with 17 bases between them. CDR3 length: 14 residues. Looked up from germline, CDR1 is SGDLS and CDR2 is YYNGEE. The chain's CDR3 is CASSGTTGWREQFF. The CDR3 DNA sequence: TGTGCCAGCAGCGGGACTACGGGATGGCGCGAGCAGTTCTTC.

The J gene is TRBJ2-2, the V gene TRBV15; 13 nucleotides match TRBD2. Per germline, CDR1 LNHNV and CDR2 YYDKDF (reference sequence). This CDR3 comprises 16 residues. Unmatched junction bases numbered 7, after V lost 6 bases and J lost 6 bases. The CDR3 is CATRGKGTSGAGELFF. The DNA of the CDR3 is TGTGCCACCAGGGGGAAGGGGACTAGCGGGGCCGGGGAGCTGTTTTTT. Full variable domain (remainder filled in from reference TRBV15 and TRBJ2-2): DAMVIQNPRYQVTQFGKPVTLSCSQTLNHNVMYWYQQKSSQAPKLLFHYYDKDFNNEADTPDNFQSRRPNTSFCFLDIRSPGLGDTAMYLCATRGKGTSGAGELFFGEGSRLTVL.

The rearrangement uses TRBV12-5 and TRBJ1-1; D remains unclear. Germline V lookup: CDR1 LGHNT, CDR2 FRNRAP. The CDR3 spans 11 residues. Deletions cut 7 bases from V and 7 bases from J, with 10 bases between. The CDR3, as DNA: TGTGCTAGTGCCTACAGTGTTGAAGCTTTCTTT. Translation gives CASAYSVEAFF.

This chain connects TRBV4-1 to TRBJ2-1; weak D call: TRBD1 (5 bases). The CDR3 sequence is 17 residues long. Germline CDR1 is MGHRA and CDR2 is YSYEKL. Deletions cut 0 bases from V and 6 bases from J, with 18 bases between. CDR3 nucleotides: TGCGCCAGCAGCCAAGATCCGGCAGGGCCTATGTTCAATGAGCAGTTCTTC. Its protein is CASSQDPAGPMFNEQFF.

The table lists this clone with a few counts. The chain employs TRBV19 and TRBJ2-6, with D tentatively TRBD2 (6 bases). The CDR3 covers 16 residues. CDR1 is LNHDA, CDR2 SQIVND, per germline (reference sequence). Trimming stripped 2 bases from V and 3 bases from J, with 11 bases between. CDR3 sequence reads: CASSISGGFGANVLTF. CDR3 DNA: TGTGCCAGTAGTATAAGTGGAGGGTTTGGGGCCAACGTCCTGACTTTC.

This clone showed up just a few times. The genes are TRBV5-1 and TRBJ2-2; 8 bases are shared with TRBD1. The germline gives CDR1 SGHRS, CDR2 YFSETQ. This CDR3 has 15 amino acids. V dropped 4 bases and J dropped 6; count of bases not matched to a gene: 8. CDR3 DNA sequence: TGCGCCAGCAGCCAAGACAGGGGTATTGCCGGGGAGCTGTTTTTT. Translating gives CASSQDRGIAGELFF.

This clone has only a few counts. The rearrangement uses TRBV28 and TRBJ2-7; 9 bases match TRBD2. Germline V gene lookup returns CDR1 MDHEN and CDR2 SYDVKM. Trimming took 3 bases from V and 3 from J; bases not matched to a gene: 9. This CDR3 is 16 amino acids long. The CDR3 DNA follows: TGTGCCAGCAGTTTGCATCCTAGCGGGGTACTCTACGAGCAGTACTTC. It codes for CASSLHPSGVLYEQYF.